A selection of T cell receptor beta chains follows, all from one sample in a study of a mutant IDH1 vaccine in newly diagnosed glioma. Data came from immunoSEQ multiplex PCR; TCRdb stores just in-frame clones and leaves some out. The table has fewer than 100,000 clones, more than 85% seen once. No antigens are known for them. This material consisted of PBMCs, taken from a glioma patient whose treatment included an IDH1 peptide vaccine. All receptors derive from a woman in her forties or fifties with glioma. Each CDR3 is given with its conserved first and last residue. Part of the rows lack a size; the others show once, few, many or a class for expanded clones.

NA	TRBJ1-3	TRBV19	CASKTGASGNTIYF
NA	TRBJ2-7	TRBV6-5	CASSYGTGADEQYF
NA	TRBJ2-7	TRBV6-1	CASSERGSYEQYF
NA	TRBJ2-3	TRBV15	CATSPVGWNTQYF
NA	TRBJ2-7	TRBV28	CASSGTGSSTYEQYF
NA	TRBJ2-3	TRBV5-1	CASSGTVSTDTQYF
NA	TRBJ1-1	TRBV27	CASLKAREAFF
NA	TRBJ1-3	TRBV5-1	CASSLASGGGRSGNTIYF
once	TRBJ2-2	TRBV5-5	CASSWGSNTGELFF
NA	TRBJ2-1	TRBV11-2	CASSTRDRASPEQFF
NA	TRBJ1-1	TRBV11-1	CASSLGDRVGTEAFF
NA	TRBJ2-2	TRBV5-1	CASSSSTDTGELFF
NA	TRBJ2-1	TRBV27	CASSLRRTPYNEQFF
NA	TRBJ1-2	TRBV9	CASSLSKQGASRYTF
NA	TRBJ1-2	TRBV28	CASSFLGQFNYGYTF
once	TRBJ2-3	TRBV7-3	CASSLAPSAGVSDTQYF
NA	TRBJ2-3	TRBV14	CASSHSDTQYF
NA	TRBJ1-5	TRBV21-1	CASSKSPRGQQPQHF
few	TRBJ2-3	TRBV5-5	CASDKGARTDTQYF
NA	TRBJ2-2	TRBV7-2	CASSFAYIGGELFF
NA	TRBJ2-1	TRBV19	CASSSRDLDNEQFF
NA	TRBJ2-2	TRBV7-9	CASSLGEIRGELFF
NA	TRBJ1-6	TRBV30	CAWSTGEVPYNSPLHF
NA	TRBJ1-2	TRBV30	CACQGPQDGYTF
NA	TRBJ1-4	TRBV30	CAWSPLTATNEKLFF
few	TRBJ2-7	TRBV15	CATSRAPHRDRGSEQYF
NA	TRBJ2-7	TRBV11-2	CASSPPTSSVLEQYF
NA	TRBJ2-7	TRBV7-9	CASSNIGLAGYEQYF
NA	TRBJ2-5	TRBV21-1	CASSTRVRDSHF
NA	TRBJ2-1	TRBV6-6	CASSSLAGSYNEQFF
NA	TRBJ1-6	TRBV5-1	CASSLAGTAYGSPLHF
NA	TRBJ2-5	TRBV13	CASRDPAQETQYF
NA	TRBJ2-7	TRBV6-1	CASRSSYEQYF
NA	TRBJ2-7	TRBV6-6	CASREGLAKSYEQYF
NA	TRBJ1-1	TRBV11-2	CASSLDQARNTEAFF
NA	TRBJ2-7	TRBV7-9	CASSEREGVYEQYF
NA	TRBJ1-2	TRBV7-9	CASSSRDGYTF
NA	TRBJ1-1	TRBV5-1	CASSLEGGTEAFF
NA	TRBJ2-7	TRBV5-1	CASSSMTWVRRTDYEQYF
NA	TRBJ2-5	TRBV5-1	CASSWRQIQETQYF
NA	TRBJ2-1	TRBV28	CASRIGGSPYNEQFF
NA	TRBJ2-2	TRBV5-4	CASSLPSGIAGELFF
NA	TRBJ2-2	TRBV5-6	CASTPFFPGLAGTAGELFF
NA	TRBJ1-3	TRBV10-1	CASSGQGSGNTIYF
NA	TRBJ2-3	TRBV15	CATSTPRTTANTDTQYF
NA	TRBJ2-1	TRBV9	CASSEGRRYNEQFF
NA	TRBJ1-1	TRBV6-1	CASSEMGRTEAFF
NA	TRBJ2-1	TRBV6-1	CASSGPRTSTYNEQFF
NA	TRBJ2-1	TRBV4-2	CASSLLLAREQFF
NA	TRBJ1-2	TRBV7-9	CASSLAPARENGYTF
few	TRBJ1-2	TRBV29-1	CSVASYGYTF
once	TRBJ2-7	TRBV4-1	CASSQEPGGAYEQYF
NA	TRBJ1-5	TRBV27	CASSFRRGRDQPQHF
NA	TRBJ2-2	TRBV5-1	CASSLGSGFEGELFF
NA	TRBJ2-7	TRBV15	CATSPGGSGSHEQYF